These 12 T cell receptor beta chains were sequenced from one sample in a study of T cell repertoires in aging, cancer and after chemotherapy (dated by TCRdb to between 2018 and 2021). Instead of sorted cells or RNA, genomic DNA extracted from peripheral blood served as the source for amplifying TCR beta rearrangements. TCRdb lists the instrument as Illumina MiSeq. Rearranged TRB sequences spanning V, D and J segments were amplified by multiplex touch-down PCR using a mixed TRB-A/B primer pool. TCRdb redid the processing of the public reads, applying fastp at Q25 and MiXCR, and retained in-frame beta chains. When rows share a CDR3 protein, they turn into one entry using the most common DNA and genes. The sample has approximately 800 distinct CDR3 sequences on record, roughly 25% of them singletons. 55% of the sample rests with the top ten. Sequencing input: blood. These receptors all come from a human donor with a solid tumor.

The chain joins TRBV14 to TRBJ2-5; D is unresolved. The CDR3 spans 14 residues. The V gene lost 4 bases and the J gene lost 0 bases, with 9 bases spanning the gap. CDR1 SGHDN and CDR2 FVKESK come from the germline V gene. The CDR3 sequence is CASSPTLYQETQYF. CDR3 bases: TGTGCCAGCAGCCCGACTCTGTACCAAGAGACCCAGTACTTC.

This clonotype is labeled as medium-sized. This chain joins TRBV12-3 or TRBV12-4 and TRBJ2-7; D is unclear. V shed 2 bases and J shed 1 base, with 9 bases lying between them. This CDR3 comprises 14 residues. In nucleotides, the CDR3 is TGTGCCAGCAGTTTATCGGCGGAGTCCTACGAGCAGTACTTC. Encoded protein: CASSLSAESYEQYF.

This sequence joins TRBV4-2 and TRBJ2-7, with 9 bases lining up with TRBD2. The V and J ends lost 1 base and 0 bases, in that order; junction bases with no gene match: 4. The germline gives CDR1 LGHNA, CDR2 YNFKEQ. This CDR3 is built from 16 residues. The CDR3 DNA reads as TGTGCCAGCAGCCAAGCTAGCGGGATTCCCTCCTACGAGCAGTACTTC. As protein: CASSQASGIPSYEQYF.

The rearrangement links TRBV11-2 to TRBJ2-7; either TRBD1 or TRBD2 may fit D (5 bases each). The CDR3 is made up of 14 amino acids. Trimming cost V 5 bases and J 0 bases, with 11 bases left between them. CDR1 is SGHAT and CDR2 is FQNNGV in the germline V gene. The DNA for the CDR3 is TGTGCCAGCAGCGCTCAGAGGGGCTCCTACGAGCAGTACTTC. Its translation: CASSAQRGSYEQYF.

For this clonotype: This sequence may be a read error, since a much larger clone differs from it by one base. The chain combines TRBV6-1 with TRBJ2-5, with 11 bases identical to TRBD1. The CDR3 is made up of 19 amino acids. The germline CDR1 and CDR2 sequences are MNHNS and SASEGT. The CDR3 sequence is CASSEAGQGGFWKSETLYF. The CDR3 bases are TGTGCCAGCAGTGAGGCGGGACAGGGGGGATTCTGGAAATCGGAGACCCTGTACTTC.

V is TRBV28 and J is TRBJ2-5; 8 bases align to TRBD2. Germline CDR1 is MDHEN and CDR2 is SYDVKM. V was clipped by 6 bases and J by 5 bases; unmatched bases: 17. The CDR3 covers 17 residues. The DNA of the CDR3 is TGTGCCAGCAGCTATAGCATAGGAGCGGGAGTTCAGGAGACCCAGTACTTC. This encodes CASSYSIGAGVQETQYF.

This clonotype is deemed medium-sized (0.01 to 0.1%). The CDR3 DNA reads as TGTGCCAGCAGTTGGGGGACTGAAGCTTTCTTT. Translating it yields CASSWGTEAFF. This chain joins TRBV27 and TRBJ1-1; D possibly corresponds to TRBD1 (5 bases). Trimming took off 4 bases at V and 5 bases at J, with 5 bases between the two ends. The length of the CDR3 is 11 residues. Germline V CDR1 and CDR2: MNHEY, SMNVEV (reference sequence).

The J gene is TRBJ1-2, the V gene TRBV7-6; 9 bases map to TRBD1. The ends lost 5 bases at V and 5 bases at J; junction bases unmatched: 12. The CDR3 extends over 16 amino acids. Germline loops: CDR1 SGHVS, CDR2 FNYEAQ. The chain's CDR3 is CASSQPGQGLPYGYTF. CDR3 bases: TGTGCCAGCAGCCAACCGGGACAGGGACTCCCTTATGGCTACACCTTC. The full variable domain, its missing parts supplied by reference TRBV7-6 and TRBJ1-2, is GAGVSQSPRYKVTKRGQDVALRCDPISGHVSLYWYRQALGQGPEFLTYFNYEAQQDKSGLPNDRFSAERPEGSISTLTIQRTEQRDSAMYRCASSQPGQGLPYGYTFGSGTRLTVV.

This clonotype is classed as medium-sized. The genes are TRBV27 and TRBJ2-1; perhaps TRBD2 as D (6 bases). Germline assignment: CDR1 MNHEY and CDR2 SMNVEV (reference sequence). V shed 5 bases and J shed 9 bases, with 14 bases lying between them. The CDR3 is 13 residues long. CDR3 protein: CASSAPTRGEQFF. CDR3 in DNA: TGTGCCAGCAGTGCCCCGACTAGAGGTGAGCAGTTCTTC.

This clonotype was picked up a small number of times. The chain carries TRBV6-5 and TRBJ1-1; unclear D gene. CDR1 is MNHEY and CDR2 is SVGAGI in the germline V gene. Trimming left V 6 bases short and J 2 bases short, with 10 bases between. The CDR3 extends over 13 amino acids. The CDR3 reads CASRIPGNTEAFF. For the CDR3, the DNA is TGTGCCAGCAGGATCCCGGGAAACACTGAAGCTTTCTTT.

This clonotype showed up just a few times. V gene TRBV6-4 combines with J gene TRBJ2-3; 8 nucleotides agree with TRBD2. The V gene's germline CDR1 is MRHNA and CDR2 SNTAGT. Losses at the gene ends were 3 bases for V and 4 bases for J; bases not matched to a gene: 6. This CDR3 has 15 residues. The CDR3: CASSERGARPDTQYF. The CDR3 coding sequence is TGTGCCAGCAGTGAGCGGGGGGCGCGCCCAGATACGCAGTATTTT.

This clonotype is large by share. V and J are TRBV19 and TRBJ2-3, with D possibly being TRBD1 (6 bases). V dropped 2 bases and J dropped 0 bases, with 12 bases sitting between them. Looked up from germline, CDR1 is LNHDA and CDR2 is SQIVND (reference sequence). This CDR3 contains 16 residues. The CDR3 DNA sequence: TGTGCCAGTAGTATATCCAACAGGGTTAGCACAGATACGCAGTATTTT. As protein: CASSISNRVSTDTQYF.